This T cell receptor (beta chain) was captured in a study of blood T cell repertoires in COVID-19. Across the whole study: COVID-19 samples from acute and convalescent phases originated in the United States, Italy and Spain.

This clone was seen just once. This CDR3 spans 12 amino acids. Trimming removed 4 bases from V and 6 bases from J; junction bases left unmatched: 3. The V gene's germline CDR1 is WSHSY and CDR2 SAAADI. Clones were read by immunoSEQ multiplex PCR, and TCRdb kept only the in-frame ones, dropping some. The table has roughly 120,000 clones, about 84% seen once; the top ten hold approximately 5.3%. This sequence originates from a human donor in a cohort sampled during active COVID-19. The chain recombines TRBV10-2 with TRBJ2-7, with TRBD1 matching 7 bases. Specimen: peripheral blood. Here the CDR3 DNA reads TGCGCCAGCAGTGCCAGGGGGTCCGAGCAGTACTTC. Its protein product is CASSARGSEQYF.